Shown below are 7 T cell receptor beta chains from a single sample sequenced in a study of identifying expanded T cells in peripheral blood. Profiling relied on immunoSEQ multiplex PCR, and the TCRdb table lists in-frame clones only, not all of them. The top ten clones hold over 15% of a sample with 100,000 or so clones, roughly 89% of them seen once. The sequenced material came from blood. Receptors were obtained from a person between 18 and 70 years old in good health.

The rearrangement uses TRBV15 and TRBJ1-2, with 7 bases aligning to TRBD1. The CDR3 loop spans 12 amino acids. The J segment lost 5 bases and the V segment lost 5 bases, leaving 2 bases of the junction unmatched. The germline V gene encodes CDR1 LNHNV and CDR2 YYDKDF (reference sequence). This CDR3 is CATSEQGYGYTF. Written as DNA, the CDR3 is TGTGCCACCAGCGAACAGGGGTATGGCTACACCTTC.

The table lists this clone with a count of one. The J gene is TRBJ2-7, the V gene TRBV7-9; 8 nucleotides line up with TRBD1. CDR3 length equals 12 residues. Germline CDR1 reads SEHNR; CDR2 reads FQNEAQ (reference sequence). V lost 5 bases, J lost 5 bases, and 2 bases stayed unmatched. CDR3 sequence (DNA): TGTGCCAGCAGCCCGACAGGGGACGAGCAGTACTTC. Its protein product is CASSPTGDEQYF.

J is TRBJ2-7 and V is TRBV27; D may correspond to TRBD1 or TRBD2 (5 bases each). The germline CDR1 and CDR2 sequences are MNHEY and SMNVEV (reference sequence). The CDR3 loop spans 14 amino acids. Trimming cost V 6 bases and J 1 base, with 13 bases left between them. CDR3 in DNA: TGTGCCAGCAGGCCCGGGGCTTCATCCTACGAGCAGTACTTC. Protein product: CASRPGASSYEQYF.

The chain has TRBV7-2 and TRBJ1-2, with D possibly being TRBD1 (6 bases). Germline V gene lookup returns CDR1 SGHTA and CDR2 FQGNSA. The CDR3 runs 13 residues. V shed 1 base and J shed 9 bases, with 12 bases lying between them. The DNA of the CDR3 is TGTGCCAGCAGCTTAGGTTCAGGGGTGAGCTACACCTTC. Its protein is CASSLGSGVSYTF.

The CDR3 sequence: CASSHRLAGAYNEQFF. As DNA, the CDR3 is TGTGCCAGCAGCCACAGGCTAGCGGGGGCCTACAATGAGCAGTTCTTC. The chain recombines TRBV7-9 with TRBJ2-1; 10 nucleotides align to TRBD2. Germline CDR1 is SEHNR and CDR2 is FQNEAQ (reference sequence). Unmatched junction bases numbered 6, after V lost 5 bases and J lost 2 bases. The CDR3 extends over 16 amino acids. Full variable domain (remainder filled in from reference TRBV7-9 and TRBJ2-1): DTGVSQNPRHKITKRGQNVTFRCDPISEHNRLYWYRQTLGQGPEFLTYFQNEAQLEKSRLLSDRFSAERPKGSFSTLEIQRTEQGDSAMYLCASSHRLAGAYNEQFFGPGTRLTVL.

The chain is built from TRBV25-1 and TRBJ2-5; TRBD2 aligns across 7 bases. The CDR3 is 14 residues long. Germline V gives CDR1 MGHDK, CDR2 SYGVNS. The J segment lost 5 bases and the V segment lost 3 bases, leaving 6 bases of the junction unmatched. CDR3: CASSEGGSGETQYF. The CDR3 DNA follows: TGTGCCAGCAGTGAGGGCGGGAGCGGGGAGACCCAGTACTTC.

This clone was recorded only once. The V call is TRBV28, the J call TRBJ1-5; D is unclear. The CDR3 length is 14 residues. Trimming pared 7 bases from V and 5 bases from J, leaving 15 bases between. Germline CDR1 and CDR2: MDHEN and SYDVKM. The CDR3 loop reads CASTPGGLDQPQHF. The CDR3, as DNA: TGTGCCAGCACCCCGGGAGGTCTGGATCAGCCCCAGCATTTT.